Listed here are 2 T cell receptor beta chains from one sample, sequenced in a study of blood T cell repertoires in COVID-19. Libraries were prepared by immunoSEQ multiplex PCR; TCRdb keeps only in-frame clonotypes and omits some of them. The sample includes roughly 190,000 clones, approximately 85% of them seen just once. The sequenced material came from peripheral blood. Receptors originate from a woman aged 65 to 85 with active or convalescent COVID-19.

The chain employs TRBV6-5 and TRBJ2-7, with 8 bases that match TRBD1. Germline-derived CDR1 and CDR2 are MNHEY and SVGAGI. J lost 2 bases, V lost 7 bases, and 7 bases had no gene match. The CDR3 covers 14 residues. DNA of the CDR3: TGTGCCAGCACCGTAAACAGGGGGGCCTACGAGCAGTACTTC. Residues: CASTVNRGAYEQYF.

The V gene is TRBV5-1, the J gene TRBJ2-7; 8 nucleotides align to TRBD1. Per germline, CDR1 SGHRS and CDR2 YFSETQ. The CDR3 totals 14 residues. Losses at the gene ends were 2 bases for V and 7 bases for J; bases not matched to a gene: 8. The CDR3 bases are TGCGCCAGCAGCTTTTCACGGACAGGGAGTGAGCAGTACTTC. Protein product: CASSFSRTGSEQYF.